One sample yielded the 31 T cell receptor beta chains listed below, sequenced in a study of T cell responses to AZD1222 COVID-19 vaccine. Libraries were prepared by immunoSEQ multiplex PCR; TCRdb keeps only in-frame clonotypes and omits some of them. The sample carries roughly 140,000 clones, about 91% recorded once. Sequencing used peripheral blood, obtained on day 0 of MenACWY control vaccination. The source is an adult in good health.

V gene TRBV30 combines with J gene TRBJ2-5; D gene unclear. V lost 1 base and J 5 bases, leaving 5 bases between the germline ends. The germline V gene has CDR1 GTSNPN and CDR2 SVGIG (reference sequence). The CDR3 length is 11 residues. The CDR3 DNA follows: TGTGCCTGGAGTGGTGGTGAGACCCAGTACTTC. This translates into CAWSGGETQYF.

The V call is TRBV5-4, the J call TRBJ1-1, with D tentatively TRBD1 (5 bases). Trimming stripped 4 bases from V and 4 bases from J, with 8 bases between. Germline-derived CDR1 and CDR2 are SGHNT and YYREEE (reference sequence). The length of the CDR3 is 12 residues. The CDR3 coding sequence is TGTGCCAGCAGCGGGGACTTCACTGAAGCTTTCTTT. Protein product: CASSGDFTEAFF.

The J gene is TRBJ2-5, the V gene TRBV27; tentatively, D is TRBD1 or TRBD2 (5 bases each). The CDR3 runs 14 residues. CDR1 and CDR2 from the germline V gene are MNHEY and SMNVEV (reference sequence). The V end lost 3 bases, the J end lost 3 bases, and 11 bases lay between the germline ends. The CDR3 here is CASSFWGPKETQYF. DNA of the CDR3: TGTGCCAGCAGTTTTTGGGGACCCAAAGAGACCCAGTACTTC.

Turning to this clone: One junction end disagrees with the germline gene, perhaps due to a read error. This chain uses TRBV7-9 with TRBJ2-4; no reliable D call. The germline gives CDR1 SEHNR, CDR2 FQNEAQ (reference sequence). This CDR3 spans 15 amino acids. The CDR3 DNA follows: TGTGCCGGCAGCCCTCTTATCGGGTCCTTGAACATTCAGTACTTC. This gives the protein CAGSPLIGSLNIQYF.

CDR3 amino acids: CASRRTGFEPQHF. The DNA of the CDR3 is TGTGCCAGCAGAAGGACAGGGTTTGAGCCCCAGCATTTT. This chain links TRBV7-2 with TRBJ1-5, with 8 bases that match TRBD1. The germline V gene encodes CDR1 SGHTA and CDR2 FQGNSA. V trimming: 6 bases; J trimming: 8 bases; junction bases outside the gene matches: 6. The CDR3 runs to 13 residues.

The J gene is TRBJ2-7, the V gene TRBV7-2; D unclear. Germline V lookup: CDR1 SGHTA, CDR2 FQGNSA. V lost 4 bases to trimming and J lost 3 bases, with 10 bases between them. The CDR3 sequence is 13 residues long. CDR3 nucleotides: TGTGCCAGCAGCTATAGCCAAATCTACGAGCAGTACTTC. It is translated as CASSYSQIYEQYF.

This rearrangement joins TRBV12-3 or TRBV12-4 to TRBJ1-4; 8 bases match TRBD1. With 6 bases clipped from V and 7 bases from J, the junction kept 4 bases outside the gene matches. The CDR3 is 13 residues long. The DNA for the CDR3 is TGTGCCAGCAGCCCAGACAGGGGTGAAAAACTGTTTTTT. Translation: CASSPDRGEKLFF.

This CDR3 is CASTPGEKLFF. The CDR3 DNA is TGTGCCAGCACCCCGGGTGAAAAACTGTTTTTT. The V call is TRBV12-3 or TRBV12-4, the J call TRBJ1-4, with D hard to call. The CDR3 spans 11 residues. V was shortened by 7 bases and J by 7 bases, with 7 bases between the two germline ends.

The chain links TRBV6-5 to TRBJ2-1; TRBD2 aligns across 8 bases. The CDR3 has 15 residues. CDR1 is MNHEY and CDR2 is SVGAGI in the germline V gene. Trimming at V came to 6 bases and at J to 4 bases, leaving 8 bases not matched to a gene. CDR3 sequence reads: CASRPGTSSYNEQFF. CDR3 nucleotide sequence: TGTGCCAGCAGGCCCGGGACTAGTAGTTACAATGAGCAGTTCTTC.

The V call is TRBV5-1, the J call TRBJ1-1, with TRBD1 as a possible D gene (5 bases). V was pared by 4 bases and J by 1 base, with 14 bases between. The CDR3 covers 15 residues. Looked up from germline, CDR1 is SGHRS and CDR2 is YFSETQ. The DNA for the CDR3 is TGCGCCAGCAGCCCGATGGGGCGTCAGAACACTGAAGCTTTCTTT. Amino acid sequence: CASSPMGRQNTEAFF.

This clone was recorded once. This chain connects TRBV6-5 to TRBJ2-7; TRBD2 matches at 15 bases. CDR3 length: 15 residues. The germline V gene encodes CDR1 MNHEY and CDR2 SVGAGI. The V gene end was trimmed by 4 bases and the J gene end by 7 bases; junction bases not matched to a gene: 5. The DNA of the CDR3 is TGTGCCAGCAGTTTGGGGACTAGCGGGGGGAATGAGCAGTACTTC. This encodes CASSLGTSGGNEQYF.

This clone has only one observation. The V and J genes are TRBV7-9 and TRBJ2-3; perhaps TRBD2 as D (7 bases). Germline V lookup: CDR1 SEHNR, CDR2 FQNEAQ (reference sequence). V dropped 5 bases and J dropped 2 bases, with 17 bases sitting between them. The CDR3 is 16 amino acids. CDR3 nucleotides: TGTGCCAGCAGCCCCTTGGGGAGGGGGTTCACAGATACGCAGTATTTT. It translates to CASSPLGRGFTDTQYF.

The chain combines TRBV7-9 with TRBJ1-2; 11 nucleotides align to TRBD1. The J segment lost 8 bases and the V segment lost 5 bases, leaving 13 bases of the junction unmatched. The germline gives CDR1 SEHNR, CDR2 FQNEAQ (reference sequence). The CDR3 sequence is 16 residues long. CDR3 loop: CASSQMRGQGAWGYTF. CDR3 in DNA: TGTGCCAGCAGCCAAATGCGAGGACAGGGGGCCTGGGGCTACACCTTC.

V is TRBV4-1 and J is TRBJ2-1; 10 bases line up with TRBD2. This CDR3 spans 16 amino acids. Germline CDR1 and CDR2: MGHRA and YSYEKL. The V gene end was trimmed by 1 base and the J gene end by 9 bases; junction bases not matched to a gene: 9. The CDR3 nucleotides read TGCGCCAGCAGCCAAGTAGCTAGCGGGGGCTCTGGTGAGCAGTTCTTC. Protein: CASSQVASGGSGEQFF.

The chain has TRBV2 and TRBJ1-5; D unresolved. Germline loops: CDR1 SNHLY, CDR2 FYNNEI. The germline V and J ends were trimmed by 5 bases and 0 bases, with 8 bases remaining between them. There are 14 residues in the CDR3. CDR3 DNA: TGTGCCAGCAGTATGAAGGATAGCAATCAGCCCCAGCATTTT. Protein: CASSMKDSNQPQHF.

This sequence joins TRBV12-5 and TRBJ1-1; no clear D. Germline V lookup: CDR1 LGHNT, CDR2 FRNRAP. The V end lost 2 bases, the J end lost 3 bases, and 7 bases lay between the germline ends. The CDR3 consists of 13 residues. In DNA form, the CDR3 reads TGTGCTAGTGGTTTGAGGCCCGACACTGAAGCTTTCTTT. Its translation: CASGLRPDTEAFF.

A few counts support this clone. J is TRBJ1-6 and V is TRBV11-3; TRBD1 matches 7 bases. With 5 bases clipped from V and 4 bases from J, the junction kept 2 bases outside the gene matches. The germline V gene encodes CDR1 SGHNT and CDR2 YENEEA. CDR3 length: 14 amino acids. CDR3 nucleotide sequence: TGTGCCAGCAGCCAGGGACAGTATAATTCACCCCTCCACTTT. Translated: CASSQGQYNSPLHF.

This chain connects TRBV5-1 to TRBJ1-3; possibly TRBD1 for D (5 bases). The V end was cut by 5 bases, the J end by 8 bases, with 23 bases between. Germline V CDR1 and CDR2: SGHRS, YFSETQ. The CDR3 consists of 16 residues. CDR3 nucleotide sequence: TGCGCCAGCAGTCCAGGAGGGGACTCTCTCGGGGACACCATATATTTT. Its protein is CASSPGGDSLGDTIYF.

Regarding this clone: One junction end does not reproduce the germline sequence, and a read error may be involved. This rearrangement joins TRBV7-7 to TRBJ1-2, with D maybe TRBD1 (5 bases). Looked up from germline, CDR1 is SSHAT and CDR2 is FNYEAQ (reference sequence). The CDR3 runs to 12 residues. The CDR3: CASMGGTSGYTF. The DNA for the CDR3 is TGTGCTAGCATGGGGGGTACGTCGGGCTACACCTTC.

The chain carries TRBV4-3 and TRBJ1-1, with unresolved D. The CDR3 loop spans 14 amino acids. Trimming left V 0 bases short and J 3 bases short, with 8 bases between. Looked up from germline, CDR1 is LGHNA and CDR2 is YSLEER. Written as DNA, the CDR3 is TGCGCCAGCAGCCAAGATATCTGGTACACTGAAGCTTTCTTT. It encodes CASSQDIWYTEAFF.

The gene calls are TRBV6-2 or TRBV6-3 and TRBJ2-2, with TRBD2 matching 11 bases. The CDR3 sequence is 19 residues long. Germline V gene sequence: CDR1 MNHEY, CDR2 SVGEGT. V lost 2 bases and J lost 5; bases outside the gene matches: 13. The CDR3 is CASSYLTSGSVWRTGELFF. As DNA, the CDR3 is TGTGCCAGCAGTTACCTTACTAGCGGGAGCGTGTGGAGGACCGGGGAGCTGTTTTTT.

This chain uses TRBV5-4 with TRBJ1-2; D is uncertain. The CDR3 has 13 amino acids. The V end lost 5 bases, the J end lost 6 bases, and 14 bases lay between the germline ends. Germline CDR1 reads SGHNT; CDR2 reads YYREEE (reference sequence). CDR3 in amino acids: CASSGRFHNGYTF. CDR3 bases: TGTGCCAGCAGTGGGAGATTTCATAATGGCTACACCTTC.

The chain employs TRBV9 and TRBJ1-4, with D hard to call. Germline V gene data show CDR1 as SGDLS and CDR2 as YYNGEE. V lost 0 bases and J 3 bases, leaving 9 bases between the germline ends. This CDR3 is 15 amino acids long. The CDR3 bases are TGTGCCAGCAGCGTAGTTGGAGGCCCTAATGAAAAACTGTTTTTT. It is translated as CASSVVGGPNEKLFF.

V and J are TRBV9 and TRBJ2-7, with a possible D match to TRBD1 (5 bases). Germline assignment: CDR1 SGDLS and CDR2 YYNGEE. CDR3 length: 15 residues. V was shortened by 4 bases and J by 1 base, with 15 bases between the two germline ends. Here the CDR3 reads CASSPGATLSYEQYF. In DNA, the CDR3 is TGTGCCAGCAGCCCTGGGGCTACCTTATCCTACGAGCAGTACTTC.

V usage is TRBV9 and J usage is TRBJ1-1, with D unclear. V gave up 3 bases and J gave up 1 base, with 10 bases separating them. The CDR3 consists of 14 residues. From germline, CDR1 is SGDLS and CDR2 YYNGEE. This CDR3 reads CASSATGRNTEAFF. The CDR3 DNA follows: TGTGCCAGCAGCGCCACGGGAAGGAACACTGAAGCTTTCTTT.

The V call is TRBV19, the J call TRBJ1-1; D ambiguous. The CDR3 has 19 residues. Trimming pared 6 bases from V and 1 base from J, leaving 27 bases between. CDR1 is LNHDA, CDR2 SQIVND, per germline (reference sequence). The CDR3 DNA sequence: TGTGCCAGTAGCACCCCCCAAAAGACGATCCATACCTCGAACACTGAAGCTTTCTTT. Residues: CASSTPQKTIHTSNTEAFF.

This clone has a handful of counts. CDR3 loop: CASSAMTSGDEQFF. CDR3 DNA: TGTGCCAGCAGCGCCATGACTAGCGGGGATGAGCAGTTCTTC. The rearrangement uses TRBV9 and TRBJ2-1, with TRBD2 matching 11 bases. Germline CDR1 and CDR2: SGDLS and YYNGEE. V gave up 3 bases and J gave up 8 bases; unmatched junction bases: 4. The CDR3 covers 14 residues.

This chain connects TRBV5-1 to TRBJ1-6, with D possibly being TRBD1 (5 bases). Germline V CDR1 and CDR2: SGHRS, YFSETQ. The length of the CDR3 is 16 residues. V lost 0 bases to trimming and J lost 3 bases, with 10 bases between them. The CDR3 loop reads CASSLATVSYNSPLHF. The CDR3 DNA reads as TGCGCCAGCAGCTTGGCGACAGTGAGCTATAATTCACCCCTCCACTTT.

This sequence joins TRBV7-2 and TRBJ2-1, with 8 bases fitting TRBD2. The CDR3 is 15 amino acids. Germline V lookup: CDR1 SGHTA, CDR2 FQGNSA. V shed 5 bases, J shed 3 bases, and the junction held 6 bases outside the gene matches. CDR3 bases: TGTGCCAGCAGCCCCATGGCGGGGGGCTACAATGAGCAGTTCTTC. This translates into CASSPMAGGYNEQFF.

This chain links TRBV5-1 with TRBJ1-1; the match to TRBD1 covers 7 bases. Trimming removed 4 bases from V and 1 base from J; junction bases left unmatched: 10. Germline values: CDR1 SGHRS, CDR2 YFSETQ. The CDR3 extends over 16 amino acids. The CDR3: CASSPRQGSGNTEAFF. For the CDR3, the DNA is TGCGCCAGCAGCCCCCGACAGGGCTCCGGGAACACTGAAGCTTTCTTT.

This clone was picked up a small number of times. V is TRBV6-4 and J is TRBJ2-1; the match to TRBD2 covers 12 bases. CDR1 MRHNA and CDR2 SNTAGT come from the germline V gene. V lost 3 bases to trimming and J lost 8 bases; unmatched junction nucleotides: 2. The CDR3 extends over 14 amino acids. CDR3 coding DNA: TGTGCCAGCAGTGAAGCTAGCGGGGGGGATGAGCAGTTCTTC. Residues: CASSEASGGDEQFF.